The rows below give T cell receptor beta chains drawn from one sample of a study of shared clonotypes between healthy human individuals. Repertoires were generated with immunoSEQ multiplex PCR, while TCRdb's copy carries only in-frame clones and drops some. The sample includes millions of clones, just over 90% of them seen just once. Specimen: naive CD4+ T cells sorted from blood. The receptor source for this set is a man aged 18 to 30 in good health. CDR3s include the opening cysteine and the closing phenylalanine or tryptophan. A D gene is named only where the DNA matches it firmly. Clone sizes are given selectively: once, few, many, or a class where the clone is expanded.

cdr3_aa cdr3_nt v_call d_call j_call clone_size
CASGLSGQGVGETQYF TGTGCTAGTGGTTTATCAGGACAGGGGGTTGGAGAGACCCAGTACTTC TRBV12-5 TRBD1 TRBJ2-5 .
CASSLVASSGNTIYF TGTGCCAGCAGCTTAGTGGCTAGCTCTGGAAACACCATATATTTT TRBV7-2 . TRBJ1-3 .
CASSLYGGKETQYF TGTGCCAGCAGCTTATACGGAGGAAAAGAGACCCAGTACTTC TRBV7-8 . TRBJ2-5 .
CSVGPRGSGANVLTF TGCAGCGTTGGACCCAGGGGATCTGGGGCCAACGTCCTGACTTTC TRBV29-1 . TRBJ2-6 .
CASRDRPSYNSPLHF TGCGCCAGCAGGGACAGACCTTCCTATAATTCACCCCTCCACTTT TRBV5-1 . TRBJ1-6 .
CASSLDGFEAFF TGTGCCAGCAGCTTGGATGGGTTCGAAGCTTTCTTT TRBV5-4 . TRBJ1-1 .
CASSLGREGSRELFF TGCGCCAGCAGCTTGGGCAGGGAGGGATCCCGGGAGCTGTTTTTT TRBV5-1 TRBD2 TRBJ2-2 .
CASSQSSLEQYF TGTGCCAGCAGCCAAAGCTCCCTCGAGCAGTACTTC TRBV14 . TRBJ2-7 .
CASSPRTSGSYEQYF TGTGCCAGCAGTCCCCGGACTAGCGGCTCCTACGAGCAGTACTTC TRBV6-1 TRBD2 TRBJ2-7 .
CAIQGTGSGEKLFF TGTGCCATACAGGGGACGGGGTCCGGTGAAAAACTGTTTTTT TRBV28 TRBD1 TRBJ1-4 .
CAWSTQYIDEQFF TGTGCCTGGAGTACCCAATATATCGATGAGCAGTTCTTC TRBV30 . TRBJ2-1 .
CASSWTGRSDEQFF TGTGCCAGCAGCTGGACAGGGAGGTCGGATGAGCAGTTCTTC TRBV5-4 TRBD1 TRBJ2-1 .
CASSYRTNYGYTF TGTGCCAGCAGTTACAGAACTAACTATGGCTACACCTTC TRBV6-6 . TRBJ1-2 .
CASSPAYARTNYGYTF TGTGCCAGCAGTCCCGCTTACGCCCGCACCAACTATGGCTACACCTTC TRBV27 . TRBJ1-2 .
CAWSGGLNYGYTF TGTGCCTGGAGTGGGGGACTAAACTATGGCTACACCTTC TRBV30 . TRBJ1-2 .
CASSRQGGASDTQYF TGTGCCAGCAGCCGGCAAGGGGGCGCTTCAGATACGCAGTATTTT TRBV6-1 TRBD1 TRBJ2-3 .
CASSLIGAILAGGSYEQYF TGTGCCAGCAGCCTCATAGGGGCTATTCTAGCGGGGGGCTCCTACGAGCAGTACTTC TRBV7-2 TRBD2 TRBJ2-7 .
CASSPASGSFHEQYF TGTGCCAGCAGCCCTGCCAGCGGGAGTTTTCACGAGCAGTACTTC TRBV14 TRBD2 TRBJ2-7 .
CASRTSGGTSTDTQYF TGTGCCAGTCGTACTAGCGGAGGGACTAGCACAGATACGCAGTATTTT TRBV19 TRBD2 TRBJ2-3 .
CASSGGRTGKQFF TGTGCCAGCAGTGGCGGGAGGACTGGAAAGCAGTTCTTC TRBV6-1 TRBD2 TRBJ2-1 .
CASSWALRVGANVLTF TGTGCCAGCAGTTGGGCCCTTAGAGTTGGGGCCAACGTCCTGACTTTC TRBV28 . TRBJ2-6 .
CASSSRRIDTQYF TGTGCCAGCAGTTCGAGACGGATAGATACGCAGTATTTT TRBV6-6 . TRBJ2-3 .
CAIQGVDTQYF TGTGCCATTCAGGGGGTGGATACGCAGTATTTT TRBV6-6 TRBD1 TRBJ2-3 .
CASSESGRGAEKLFF TGTGCCAGCAGTGAATCAGGCAGGGGGGCGGAAAAACTGTTTTTT TRBV25-1 TRBD1 TRBJ1-4 .
CASSVTGSGRDTQYF TGTGCCAGCAGTGTCACGGGGTCTGGAAGAGATACGCAGTATTTT TRBV6-1 . TRBJ2-3 .
CASSLSETQYF TGTGCCAGCAGCTTATCTGAGACCCAGTACTTC TRBV7-2 . TRBJ2-5 few
CASSLLNRVNTEAFF TGTGCCAGCAGCTTGCTAAACAGGGTAAACACTGAAGCTTTCTTT TRBV5-6 . TRBJ1-1 .
CASRPFQSIQYF TGCGCCAGCAGGCCCTTTCAGAGCATTCAGTACTTC TRBV10-1 . TRBJ2-4 .
CAWSAGLEAPLHF TGTGCCTGGAGCGCCGGTCTCGAGGCACCCCTCCACTTT TRBV30 . TRBJ1-6 .
CASSRRLAAGGDTQYF TGTGCCAGCAGCCGACGACTAGCGGCCGGTGGAGATACGCAGTATTTT TRBV7-2 TRBD2 TRBJ2-3 .
CASREDRDTGELFF TGTGCCAGCAGGGAGGACAGGGATACCGGGGAGCTGTTTTTT TRBV25-1 TRBD1 TRBJ2-2 .
CASSFLGDNGNTIYF TGTGCCAGTAGTTTTTTGGGGGACAACGGAAACACCATATATTTT TRBV19 . TRBJ1-3 .
CSVGPYRALQSNEQFF TGCAGCGTTGGCCCCTACAGGGCCCTACAATCGAATGAGCAGTTCTTC TRBV29-1 . TRBJ2-1 .
CAISEGQHSEQYF TGTGCCATCAGCGAGGGACAGCACAGCGAGCAGTACTTC TRBV10-3 TRBD1 TRBJ2-7 .
CASSIDPADTQYF TGTGCCAGCAGTATTGACCCTGCAGATACGCAGTATTTT TRBV6-1 . TRBJ2-3 .
CASSLRDNQPQHF TGTGCCAGCAGCTTAAGGGACAATCAGCCCCAGCATTTT TRBV7-9 . TRBJ1-5 .
CAISDFYEQYF TGTGCCATCAGTGATTTCTACGAGCAGTACTTC TRBV10-3 . TRBJ2-7 .
CAWSVGGGAKTQYF TGTGCCTGGAGTGTAGGAGGGGGCGCGAAGACCCAGTACTTC TRBV30 . TRBJ2-5 .
CASSLMQGDYGYTF TGTGCCAGCAGCTTAATGCAGGGGGACTATGGCTACACCTTC TRBV7-9 TRBD1 TRBJ1-2 .
CASSLVGSGFTQYF TGTGCCAGCAGCCTTGTCGGTAGCGGATTCACGCAGTATTTT TRBV14 . TRBJ2-3 .
CASSLAQGSYEQYF TGCGCCAGCAGCTTGGCCCAAGGTTCCTACGAGCAGTACTTC TRBV5-1 . TRBJ2-7 .
CAWSQGTNEKLFF TGTGCCTGGAGCCAGGGGACTAATGAAAAACTGTTTTTT TRBV30 . TRBJ1-4 .
CASGRGGTDTQYF TGTGCCAGCGGCAGGGGAGGAACAGATACGCAGTATTTT TRBV2 . TRBJ2-3 .
CASSLLDTDTQYF TGTGCCAGCAGCTTGTTAGACACAGATACGCAGTATTTT TRBV5-6 . TRBJ2-3 .
CASSLLDRNHNEQFF TGTGCCAGCAGCTTATTGGACAGGAACCACAATGAGCAGTTCTTC TRBV7-2 TRBD1 TRBJ2-1 once
CASRDPLGQPQHF TGTGCCAGCCGCGACCCATTGGGTCAGCCCCAGCATTTT TRBV19 . TRBJ1-5 .
CASGDSSSYNSPLHF TGCGCCAGCGGGGACTCGAGCTCCTATAATTCACCCCTCCACTTT TRBV10-2 . TRBJ1-6 .
CASSSVPNRGTYEQYF TGTGCCAGCAGCTCCGTCCCGAACAGGGGCACCTACGAGCAGTACTTC TRBV7-6 TRBD1 TRBJ2-7 .
CASSDVVNTEAFF TGTGCCAGTAGTGACGTCGTCAACACTGAAGCTTTCTTT TRBV19 . TRBJ1-1 .
CASSTGGSGGAGTGELFF TGTGCCAGCAGCACCGGAGGTAGCGGGGGGGCTGGCACCGGGGAGCTGTTTTTT TRBV9 TRBD2 TRBJ2-2 .
CASSSSSYEQYF TGTGCCAGCAGCTCCAGCTCCTACGAGCAGTACTTC TRBV11-2 . TRBJ2-7 .
CASTEQGENTEAFF TGTGCCAGCACCGAACAGGGGGAGAACACTGAAGCTTTCTTT TRBV6-1 TRBD1 TRBJ1-1 .
CASSYGNIQYF TGTGCCAGCAGTTACGGAAACATTCAGTACTTC TRBV6-6 . TRBJ2-4 .
CASSSTDLAGGVEQFF TGTGCCAGCAGCTCTACCGATCTAGCGGGAGGTGTTGAGCAGTTCTTC TRBV7-2 TRBD2 TRBJ2-1 .
CASSSPSRQGADTGELFF TGTGCCAGCAGCTCCCCATCCAGACAGGGGGCGGACACCGGGGAGCTGTTTTTT TRBV5-4 TRBD1 TRBJ2-2 .
CAWSGGRTDTQYF TGTGCCTGGTCGGGTGGGCGCACAGATACGCAGTATTTT TRBV30 . TRBJ2-3 .
CASSRGTVDEQYF TGTGCCAGTAGTCGTGGGACAGTGGACGAGCAGTACTTC TRBV19 TRBD1 TRBJ2-7 .